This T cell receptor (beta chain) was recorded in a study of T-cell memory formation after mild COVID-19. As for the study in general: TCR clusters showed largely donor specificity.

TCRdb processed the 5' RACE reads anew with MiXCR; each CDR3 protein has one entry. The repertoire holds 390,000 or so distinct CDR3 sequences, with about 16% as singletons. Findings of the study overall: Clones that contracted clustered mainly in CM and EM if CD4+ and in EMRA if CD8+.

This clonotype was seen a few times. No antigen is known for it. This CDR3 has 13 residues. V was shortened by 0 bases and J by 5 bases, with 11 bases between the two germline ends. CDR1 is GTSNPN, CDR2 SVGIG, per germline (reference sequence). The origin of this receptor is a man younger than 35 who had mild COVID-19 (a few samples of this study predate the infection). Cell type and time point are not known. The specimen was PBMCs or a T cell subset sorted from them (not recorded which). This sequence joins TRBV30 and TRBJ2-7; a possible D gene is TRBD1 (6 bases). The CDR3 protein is CAWSVMGANEQYF. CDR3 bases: TGTGCCTGGAGTGTGATGGGGGCGAACGAGCAGTACTTC.